This T cell receptor (beta chain) was sequenced during a study of graft-versus-host responses after intestinal transplantation (dated by TCRdb to about 2021). At the level of the whole study: The transplants that recipients got were multivisceral, liver-intestinal, or isolated intestinal. Every recipient was given anti-thymocyte globulin induction, then maintenance tacrolimus and steroids for 3 to 4 years. Samples from a few later patients were sequenced in-house on an Illumina MiSeq with MiXCR processing rather than by the commercial service. Alloreactive clones were identified by sequencing pre-transplant mixed lymphocyte reaction products and comparing these products with unstimulated pre-transplant donor and recipient T cells. Donor T cell macrochimerism was defined as a peak of at least 4% donor T cells among recipient peripheral blood mononuclear cells. The cohort enrolled some 25 intestinal transplant recipients including one retransplant, and a few patients lacking pretransplant specimens were excluded. After intestinal transplantation, graft-versus-host and host-versus-graft alloreactive T cell clones in the graft, circulation and bone marrow were tracked using bulk TCR-beta CDR3 sequencing. The study at large found these results: GvH clones were found in recipient bone marrow, and some of the GvH clones appeared earlier in ileal mucosa or blood, which is consistent with an intestinal mucosal origin. Patients with donor T cell macrochimerism had high GvH to HvG T cell clonal ratios in their allografts. Conclusions were limited by the relatively low number and heterogeneity of intestinal transplant patients. Early after transplant, declines in HvG clones were associated with peak levels of circulating GvH clones.

Libraries came from the immunoSEQ multiplex PCR assay. For most patients, genomic DNA was isolated using the Qiagen DNeasy Blood and Tissue Kit and was shipped frozen to Adaptive Biotechnologies for TCR sequencing. High-throughput TCR-beta CDR3 sequencing of genomic DNA from most patients was performed by Adaptive Biotechnologies. The original methods were these. Adaptive's ImmunoSEQ software supplied the TCR sequencing data for approximately 18 patients, while MiXCR and VDJtools were used to process a few other patients. To correct CD4 versus CD8 sorting errors, sequences present in both subsets at a frequency ratio below 5:1 were removed. CDR3 nucleotide sequences shared by donor and recipient were removed because the origin of these sequences could not be assigned. At least 2-fold expansion over unstimulated cells and a minimum CFSE-low frequency of 0.002% (template counts) or 0.001% (read counts) were required for clones to be classified as alloreactive. Clones were considered mappable if detected in sequenced pre-transplant spleen, lymph node, or MLR CFSE-low populations of the donor or recipient. The cumulative frequency of alloreactive clones was calculated as a percentage of all sequences, weighted by copy number. The table comes from immuneACCESS by way of TCRdb, which keeps in-frame sequences with V and J called. Part of the clones is missing from these tables; in studies checked, under half for an unresolved V gene and the rest for unknown reasons. D and trimming come from the DNA, and the V and J calls and clone size come from that table. Present in this sample are about 50,000 clones, about nine tenths of which were seen just once. Less than 2.5% of the sample is held by the ten biggest clonotypes.

What this sample's time point label stands for: cells obtained before transplantation from donor or recipient. CD3+CD4+ and CD3+CD8+ populations were FACS-sorted from unstimulated pre-transplant donor and recipient cells taken from spleen or lymph nodes. V sheds 5 bases and J sheds 3 bases, leaving 25 bases between their ends. CDR1 and CDR2, looked up from the germline V gene (reference sequence), are MNHEY and SMNVEV. The CDR3 has 18 amino acids, counting the end cysteine and phenylalanine. Only CDR3 DNA remains: 54 bases, in frame from the first base. As concerns this clone: It lacks a known antigen. Base qualities were left out, and no much larger clone turns up one base away.

The sequence joins TRBV27 to TRBJ2-5, with no confidently assigned D gene. The sample here was unstimulated CD4+ T cells sorted from spleen or lymph node cells, taken before transplant. The clonotype comes from a human donor who was the organ donor for an intestinal transplant. The nucleotides are TGTGCCAGCAGTACCCCTGGCGGAATCCGGCAAGGGAAAGAGACCCAGTACTTC. This encodes CASSTPGGIRQGKETQYF.